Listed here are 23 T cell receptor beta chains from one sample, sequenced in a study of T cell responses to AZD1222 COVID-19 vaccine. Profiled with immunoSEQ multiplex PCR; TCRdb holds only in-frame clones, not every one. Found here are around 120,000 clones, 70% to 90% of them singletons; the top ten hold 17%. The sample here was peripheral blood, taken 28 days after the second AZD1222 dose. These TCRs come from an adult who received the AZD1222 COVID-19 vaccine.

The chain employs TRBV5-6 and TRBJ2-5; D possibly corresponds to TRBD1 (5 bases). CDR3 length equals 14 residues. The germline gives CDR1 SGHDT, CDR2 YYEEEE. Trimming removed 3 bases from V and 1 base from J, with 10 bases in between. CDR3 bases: TGTGCCAGCAGCTACAGGTCCTTCCAAGAGACCCAGTACTTC. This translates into CASSYRSFQETQYF.

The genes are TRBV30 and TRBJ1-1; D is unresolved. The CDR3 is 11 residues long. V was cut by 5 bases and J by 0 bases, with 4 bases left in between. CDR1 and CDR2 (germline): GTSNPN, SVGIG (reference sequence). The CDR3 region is CAWHLNTEAFF. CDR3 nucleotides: TGTGCCTGGCATTTGAACACTGAAGCTTTCTTT.

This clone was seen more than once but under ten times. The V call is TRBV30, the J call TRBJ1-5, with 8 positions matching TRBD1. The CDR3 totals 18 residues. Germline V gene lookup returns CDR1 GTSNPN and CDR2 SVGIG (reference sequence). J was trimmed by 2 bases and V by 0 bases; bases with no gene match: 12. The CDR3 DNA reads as TGTGCCTGGAGTGTCCCTCTAAGACAGGGGTGGGGCAATCAGCCCCAGCATTTT. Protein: CAWSVPLRQGWGNQPQHF.

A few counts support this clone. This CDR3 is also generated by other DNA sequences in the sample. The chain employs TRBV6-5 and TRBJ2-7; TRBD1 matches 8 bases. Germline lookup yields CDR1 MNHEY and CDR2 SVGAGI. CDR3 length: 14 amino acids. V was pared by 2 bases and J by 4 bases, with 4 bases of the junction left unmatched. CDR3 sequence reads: CASSYGTGPYEQYF. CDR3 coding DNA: TGTGCCAGCAGTTACGGGACAGGTCCTTACGAGCAGTACTTC.

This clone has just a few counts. The CDR3 DNA sequence: TGTGCCAGCAGTGATCGAGGGGACGATGGTAATTCACCCCTCCACTTT. As protein: CASSDRGDDGNSPLHF. The V call is TRBV6-4, the J call TRBJ1-6, with D perhaps TRBD1 (5 bases). Germline assignment: CDR1 MRHNA and CDR2 SNTAGT. The CDR3 is 16 amino acids. Trimming removed 3 bases from V and 6 bases from J, with 15 bases in between.

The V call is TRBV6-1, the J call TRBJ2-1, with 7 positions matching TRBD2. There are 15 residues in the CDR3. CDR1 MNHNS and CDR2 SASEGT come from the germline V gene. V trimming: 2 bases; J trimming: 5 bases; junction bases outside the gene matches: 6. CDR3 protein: CASSELGGEDNEQFF. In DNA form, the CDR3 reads TGTGCCAGCAGTGAACTTGGGGGGGAGGACAATGAGCAGTTCTTC.

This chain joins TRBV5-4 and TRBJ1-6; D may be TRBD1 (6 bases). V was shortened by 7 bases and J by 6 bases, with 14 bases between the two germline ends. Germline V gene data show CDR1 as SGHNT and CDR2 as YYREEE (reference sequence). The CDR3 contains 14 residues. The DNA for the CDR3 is TGTGCCAGCTCGGGGGCTCGGGTTAATTCACCCCTCCACTTT. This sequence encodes CASSGARVNSPLHF.

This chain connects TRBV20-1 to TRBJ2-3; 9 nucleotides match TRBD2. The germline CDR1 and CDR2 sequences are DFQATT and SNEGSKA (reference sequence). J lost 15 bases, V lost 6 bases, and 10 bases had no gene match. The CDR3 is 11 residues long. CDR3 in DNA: TGCAGTGCCAGGGGTCTAGCGGGGAGATATTTT. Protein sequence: CSARGLAGRYF.

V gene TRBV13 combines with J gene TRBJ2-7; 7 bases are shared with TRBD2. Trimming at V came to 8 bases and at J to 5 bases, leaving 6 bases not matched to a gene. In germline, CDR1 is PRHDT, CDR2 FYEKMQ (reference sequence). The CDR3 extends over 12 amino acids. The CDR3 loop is CASGGVADEQYF. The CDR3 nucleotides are TGTGCCAGCGGGGGGGTAGCGGACGAGCAGTACTTC.

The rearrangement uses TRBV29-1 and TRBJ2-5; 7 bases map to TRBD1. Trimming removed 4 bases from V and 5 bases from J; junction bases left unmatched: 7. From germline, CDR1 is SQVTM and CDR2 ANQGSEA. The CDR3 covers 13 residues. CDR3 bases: TGCAGCGTTGTCAAGGGGGCCTGGGAGACCCAGTACTTC. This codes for CSVVKGAWETQYF.

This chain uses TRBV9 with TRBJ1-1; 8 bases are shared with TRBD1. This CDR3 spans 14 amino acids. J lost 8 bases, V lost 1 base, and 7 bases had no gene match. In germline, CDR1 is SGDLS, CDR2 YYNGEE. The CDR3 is CASSVTGQGIEAFF. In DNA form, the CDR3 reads TGTGCCAGCAGCGTAACCGGACAGGGTATCGAAGCTTTCTTT. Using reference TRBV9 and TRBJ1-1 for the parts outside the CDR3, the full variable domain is DSGVTQTPKHLITATGQRVTLRCSPRSGDLSVYWYQQSLDQGLQFLIQYYNGEERAKGNILERFSAQQFPDLHSELNLSSLELGDSALYFCASSVTGQGIEAFFGQGTRLTVV.

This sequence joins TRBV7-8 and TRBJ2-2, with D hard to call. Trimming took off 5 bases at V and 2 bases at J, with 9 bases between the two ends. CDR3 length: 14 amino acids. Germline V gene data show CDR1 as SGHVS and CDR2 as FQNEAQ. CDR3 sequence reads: CASSIDPNTGELFF. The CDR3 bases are TGTGCCAGCAGCATCGACCCTAACACCGGGGAGCTGTTTTTT.

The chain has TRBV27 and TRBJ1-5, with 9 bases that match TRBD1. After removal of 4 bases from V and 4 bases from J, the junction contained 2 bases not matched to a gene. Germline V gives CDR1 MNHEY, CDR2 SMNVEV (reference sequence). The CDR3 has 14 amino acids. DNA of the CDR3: TGTGCCAGCAGTTCGGGACAGGGAAATCAGCCCCAGCATTTT. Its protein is CASSSGQGNQPQHF.

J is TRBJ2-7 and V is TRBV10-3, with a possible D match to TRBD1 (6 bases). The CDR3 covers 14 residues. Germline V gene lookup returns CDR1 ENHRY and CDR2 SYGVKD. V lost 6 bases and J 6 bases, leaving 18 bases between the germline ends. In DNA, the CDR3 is TGTGCCATCAGAAATTATCAGGGGAGTTCCGAGCAGTACTTC. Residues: CAIRNYQGSSEQYF.

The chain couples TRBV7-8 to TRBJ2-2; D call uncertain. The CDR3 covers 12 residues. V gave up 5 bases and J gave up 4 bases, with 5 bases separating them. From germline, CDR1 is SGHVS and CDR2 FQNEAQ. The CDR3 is CASSHSTGELFF. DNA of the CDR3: TGTGCCAGCAGCCACTCCACCGGGGAGCTGTTTTTT.

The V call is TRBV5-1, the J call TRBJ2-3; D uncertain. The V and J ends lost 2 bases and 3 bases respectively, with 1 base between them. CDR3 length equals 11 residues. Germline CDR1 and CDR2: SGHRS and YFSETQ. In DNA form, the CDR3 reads TGCGCCAGCAGCTTAACAGATACGCAGTATTTT. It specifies CASSLTDTQYF.

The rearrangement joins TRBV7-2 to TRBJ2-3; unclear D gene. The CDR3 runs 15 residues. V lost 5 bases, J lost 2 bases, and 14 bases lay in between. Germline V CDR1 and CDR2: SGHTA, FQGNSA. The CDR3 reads CASSPGDLFTDTQYF. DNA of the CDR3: TGTGCCAGCAGCCCAGGTGACCTTTTCACAGATACGCAGTATTTT.

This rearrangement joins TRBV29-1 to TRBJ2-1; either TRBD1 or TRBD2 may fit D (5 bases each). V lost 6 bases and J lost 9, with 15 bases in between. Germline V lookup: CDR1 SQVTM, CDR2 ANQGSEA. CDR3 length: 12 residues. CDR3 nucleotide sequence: TGCAGCGTGGGGACGGGATGGAGTGAGCAGTTCTTC. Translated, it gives CSVGTGWSEQFF.

CDR3 protein: CASSPGLAGPNNEQFF. The CDR3 DNA reads as TGTGCCAGCAGCCCGGGACTAGCGGGACCGAACAATGAGCAGTTCTTC. The J gene is TRBJ2-1, the V gene TRBV7-8; 13 bases align to TRBD2. Germline lookup yields CDR1 SGHVS and CDR2 FQNEAQ. The CDR3 has 16 residues. V dropped 5 bases and J dropped 5; count of bases not matched to a gene: 6.

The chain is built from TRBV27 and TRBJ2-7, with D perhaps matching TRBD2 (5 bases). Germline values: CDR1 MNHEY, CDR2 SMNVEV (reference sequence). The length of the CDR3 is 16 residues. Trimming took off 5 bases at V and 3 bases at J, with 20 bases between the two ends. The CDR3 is CASSEEAASSFYEQYF. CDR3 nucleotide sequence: TGTGCCAGCAGTGAGGAGGCGGCTAGCAGTTTCTACGAGCAGTACTTC.

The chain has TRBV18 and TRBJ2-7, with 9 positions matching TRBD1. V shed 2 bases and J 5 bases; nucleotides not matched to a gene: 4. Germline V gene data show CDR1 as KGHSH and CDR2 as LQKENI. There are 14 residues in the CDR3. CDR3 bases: TGTGCCAGCTCACCAGGGACAGGGTTCGACGAGCAGTACTTC. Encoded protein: CASSPGTGFDEQYF.

CDR3 nucleotide sequence: TGTGCCAGCAGCGTAGAGGGACAGGGGATCATTCAGTACTTC. This encodes CASSVEGQGIIQYF. V and J are TRBV9 and TRBJ2-4; 10 nucleotides agree with TRBD1. The CDR3 sequence is 14 residues long. The V gene end was trimmed by 0 bases and the J gene end by 9 bases; junction bases not matched to a gene: 3. Germline values: CDR1 SGDLS, CDR2 YYNGEE.

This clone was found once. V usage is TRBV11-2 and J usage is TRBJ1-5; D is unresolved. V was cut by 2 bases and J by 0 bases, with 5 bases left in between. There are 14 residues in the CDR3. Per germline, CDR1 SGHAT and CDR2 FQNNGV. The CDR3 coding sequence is TGTGCCAGCAGCTTATCAGATAGCAATCAGCCCCAGCATTTT. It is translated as CASSLSDSNQPQHF.